This is a list of T cell receptor beta chains from one sample in a study of blood T cells in healthy people across ages. Via MiXCR, TCRdb re-called the 5' RACE reads, giving one row per CDR3 protein. The sample has fewer than 900,000 distinct CDR3 sequences, about 40% seen once; the top ten hold more than 20%. The sequenced sample was blood. The receptors originated from a woman aged 55-69 years in good health. Each CDR3 is given with its conserved first and last residue. D genes are given only for firm matches. Size values are once, few and many counts, or a class for expanded clones, and some rows have none.

v_call: TRBV29-1; clone_size: NA; cdr3_length: 12; d_call: NA; j_call: TRBJ2-5; cdr3_nt: TGCAGCGGGACACTCTCTGGAGAGACCCAGTACTTC; cdr3_aa: CSGTLSGETQYF
v_call: TRBV20-1; clone_size: NA; cdr3_length: 12; d_call: NA; j_call: TRBJ1-5; cdr3_nt: TGCAGTGCTACCCCCAGCAATCAGCCCCAGCATTTT; cdr3_aa: CSATPSNQPQHF
v_call: TRBV6-6; clone_size: few; cdr3_length: 15; d_call: TRBD2; j_call: TRBJ2-3; cdr3_nt: TGTGCCAGCACCTCCCGCGGGGGAGGCACAGATACGCAGTATTTT; cdr3_aa: CASTSRGGGTDTQYF
v_call: TRBV20-1; clone_size: few; cdr3_length: 15; d_call: NA; j_call: TRBJ1-6; cdr3_nt: TGCAGTGCCTCGACCGTCAACCGCTATAATTCACCCCTCCACTTT; cdr3_aa: CSASTVNRYNSPLHF
v_call: TRBV13; clone_size: few; cdr3_length: 11; d_call: NA; j_call: TRBJ2-5; cdr3_nt: TGTGCCAGCAGCCTGCCCGGGGCCCAGTACTTC; cdr3_aa: CASSLPGAQYF
v_call: TRBV12-3/TRBV12-4; clone_size: NA; cdr3_length: 15; d_call: TRBD1; j_call: TRBJ2-5; cdr3_nt: TGTGCCAGCAGTTCGGGACAGGGGGTAAAAGAGACCCAGTACTTC; cdr3_aa: CASSSGQGVKETQYF
v_call: TRBV5-1; clone_size: NA; cdr3_length: 15; d_call: NA; j_call: TRBJ2-7; cdr3_nt: TGCGCCAGCAGCCGATCGGTGGGAGCCGCGGATGAGCAGTACTTC; cdr3_aa: CASSRSVGAADEQYF
v_call: TRBV3-1; clone_size: few; cdr3_length: 12; d_call: NA; j_call: TRBJ2-1; cdr3_nt: TGTGCCAGCAGCCCAGACTACGGACCTCAGTTCTTC; cdr3_aa: CASSPDYGPQFF
v_call: TRBV6-6; clone_size: once; cdr3_length: 13; d_call: NA; j_call: TRBJ2-7; cdr3_nt: TGTGCCAGCAGGTCTGACAGAGCCTACGAGCAGTACTTC; cdr3_aa: CASRSDRAYEQYF
v_call: TRBV9; clone_size: NA; cdr3_length: 15; d_call: TRBD2; j_call: TRBJ2-3; cdr3_nt: TGTGCCAGCCAAAGAGCGGGGGGCCGCACAGATACGCAGTATTTT; cdr3_aa: CASQRAGGRTDTQYF
v_call: TRBV7-2; clone_size: few; cdr3_length: 13; d_call: NA; j_call: TRBJ1-5; cdr3_nt: TGTGCCAGCAGCTTCAGGGAGGGTCAGCCCCAGCATTTT; cdr3_aa: CASSFREGQPQHF
v_call: TRBV4-1; clone_size: NA; cdr3_length: 15; d_call: NA; j_call: TRBJ2-3; cdr3_nt: TGCGCCAGCAGCCAAGATACCATCAACACAGATACGCAGTATTTT; cdr3_aa: CASSQDTINTDTQYF
v_call: TRBV4-1; clone_size: NA; cdr3_length: 17; d_call: NA; j_call: TRBJ1-4; cdr3_nt: TGCGCCAGCAGCCAAGATCGAGGCAGCCTGAGAAATGAAAAACTGTTTTTT; cdr3_aa: CASSQDRGSLRNEKLFF
v_call: TRBV6-2/TRBV6-3; clone_size: NA; cdr3_length: 14; d_call: NA; j_call: TRBJ2-7; cdr3_nt: TGTGCCAGCAGTTACGTGGTGGGAGACCACGAGCAGTACTTC; cdr3_aa: CASSYVVGDHEQYF
v_call: TRBV10-3; clone_size: few; cdr3_length: 14; d_call: NA; j_call: TRBJ1-4; cdr3_nt: TGTGCCATCAGTGACGACAGGTCTAATGAAAAACTGTTTTTT; cdr3_aa: CAISDDRSNEKLFF
v_call: TRBV29-1; clone_size: NA; cdr3_length: 12; d_call: NA; j_call: TRBJ2-7; cdr3_nt: TGCAGCCTCAGGACGGACTCCTACGAGCAGTACTTC; cdr3_aa: CSLRTDSYEQYF
v_call: TRBV6-1; clone_size: NA; cdr3_length: 14; d_call: NA; j_call: TRBJ1-2; cdr3_nt: TGTGCCAGCAGTGAAGTAGGCAGTAGCTATGGCTACACCTTC; cdr3_aa: CASSEVGSSYGYTF
v_call: TRBV4-2; clone_size: NA; cdr3_length: 15; d_call: TRBD2; j_call: TRBJ2-7; cdr3_nt: TGTGCCAGCAGCCGAGGGACTAGCGGGAGTGGCGAGCAGTACTTC; cdr3_aa: CASSRGTSGSGEQYF
v_call: TRBV4-3; clone_size: NA; cdr3_length: 13; d_call: TRBD1; j_call: TRBJ2-1; cdr3_nt: TGCGCCAGCAGCCAAGACCCCGAAGGGGGCCAGTTCTTC; cdr3_aa: CASSQDPEGGQFF
v_call: TRBV7-3; clone_size: few; cdr3_length: 15; d_call: NA; j_call: TRBJ2-1; cdr3_nt: TGTGCCAGCAGCTCCGAGGGTGGGGGATACAATGAGCAGTTCTTC; cdr3_aa: CASSSEGGGYNEQFF
v_call: TRBV7-3; clone_size: few; cdr3_length: 17; d_call: NA; j_call: TRBJ2-1; cdr3_nt: TGTGCCAGCAGCTTAAATACTTGGTCACAGGAGAACAATGAGCAGTTCTTC; cdr3_aa: CASSLNTWSQENNEQFF
v_call: TRBV12-3/TRBV12-4; clone_size: NA; cdr3_length: 14; d_call: NA; j_call: TRBJ2-1; cdr3_nt: TGTGCCAGCAGTTCGGTCATCCCGGCGAATGAGCAGTTCTTC; cdr3_aa: CASSSVIPANEQFF
v_call: TRBV12-3/TRBV12-4; clone_size: NA; cdr3_length: 14; d_call: TRBD2; j_call: TRBJ2-5; cdr3_nt: TGTGCCAGCAGTGCCGGGACTAGCGTAACTGAGCAGTACTTC; cdr3_aa: CASSAGTSVTEQYF
v_call: TRBV18; clone_size: NA; cdr3_length: 14; d_call: TRBD1; j_call: TRBJ2-1; cdr3_nt: TGTGCCAGCTCACCAGGGGACAGGGTCAATGAGCAGTTCTTC; cdr3_aa: CASSPGDRVNEQFF
v_call: TRBV5-1; clone_size: NA; cdr3_length: 15; d_call: TRBD1; j_call: TRBJ1-5; cdr3_nt: TGCGCCAGCAGCTTGGAAGCAGGGGGGATGCAGCCCCAGCATTTT; cdr3_aa: CASSLEAGGMQPQHF
v_call: TRBV20-1; clone_size: NA; cdr3_length: 15; d_call: TRBD2; j_call: TRBJ2-3; cdr3_nt: TGCAGTGCGTGGACTAGCGGGGGGCCGGGAGATACGCAGTATTTT; cdr3_aa: CSAWTSGGPGDTQYF
v_call: TRBV5-1; clone_size: few; cdr3_length: 15; d_call: NA; j_call: TRBJ2-7; cdr3_nt: TGCGCCAGCAGCTTGGCCGCAGGGTCCTTCTACGAGCAGTACTTC; cdr3_aa: CASSLAAGSFYEQYF
v_call: TRBV5-1; clone_size: many; cdr3_length: 15; d_call: NA; j_call: TRBJ2-1; cdr3_nt: TGCGCCAGCCTTCCCGAGGGAAGCTCCTACAATGAGCAGTTCTTC; cdr3_aa: CASLPEGSSYNEQFF
v_call: TRBV20-1; clone_size: many; cdr3_length: 17; d_call: TRBD2; j_call: TRBJ2-1; cdr3_nt: TGCAGTGCTGGGGGGACTAGCGGGAGTTGGATCAACAATGAGCAGTTCTTC; cdr3_aa: CSAGGTSGSWINNEQFF
v_call: TRBV24-1; clone_size: NA; cdr3_length: 14; d_call: NA; j_call: TRBJ2-3; cdr3_nt: TGTGCCACCAGTGATCCTCTGACTGAAGATACGCAGTATTTT; cdr3_aa: CATSDPLTEDTQYF
v_call: TRBV7-8; clone_size: NA; cdr3_length: 17; d_call: NA; j_call: TRBJ2-3; cdr3_nt: TGTGCCAGCGTCCCGGCAGGGCTAATTCTGTTCACAGATACACAGTATTTT; cdr3_aa: CASVPAGLILFTDTQYF
v_call: TRBV29-1; clone_size: once; cdr3_length: 15; d_call: TRBD2; j_call: TRBJ2-1; cdr3_nt: TGCAGCGTGTATAAGACTAGCGGGAGAGGCGGTGAGCAGTTCTTC; cdr3_aa: CSVYKTSGRGGEQFF
v_call: TRBV4-3; clone_size: NA; cdr3_length: 17; d_call: NA; j_call: TRBJ2-3; cdr3_nt: TGCGCCAGCAGCTTGCCGTTGGACAGTAGCAACACAGATACGCAGTATTTT; cdr3_aa: CASSLPLDSSNTDTQYF
v_call: TRBV2; clone_size: NA; cdr3_length: 18; d_call: NA; j_call: TRBJ2-6; cdr3_nt: TGTGCCAGCAGTTTCTACGGCAGACCGCCCTCTGGGACCAACGTCCTGACTTTC; cdr3_aa: CASSFYGRPPSGTNVLTF
v_call: TRBV12-3/TRBV12-4; clone_size: NA; cdr3_length: 16; d_call: TRBD2; j_call: TRBJ2-1; cdr3_nt: TGTGCCAGCAGCCCCGGGGCAGCGGGGGTCTACAATGAGCAGTTCTTC; cdr3_aa: CASSPGAAGVYNEQFF
v_call: TRBV5-1; clone_size: NA; cdr3_length: 12; d_call: NA; j_call: TRBJ1-2; cdr3_nt: TGCGCCAGCAGCTTGGCTGCATTAAATTACACCTTC; cdr3_aa: CASSLAALNYTF
v_call: TRBV20-1; clone_size: once; cdr3_length: 13; d_call: NA; j_call: TRBJ2-3; cdr3_nt: TGCAGTGCTACTGGGACCAGCACAGATACGCAGTATTTT; cdr3_aa: CSATGTSTDTQYF